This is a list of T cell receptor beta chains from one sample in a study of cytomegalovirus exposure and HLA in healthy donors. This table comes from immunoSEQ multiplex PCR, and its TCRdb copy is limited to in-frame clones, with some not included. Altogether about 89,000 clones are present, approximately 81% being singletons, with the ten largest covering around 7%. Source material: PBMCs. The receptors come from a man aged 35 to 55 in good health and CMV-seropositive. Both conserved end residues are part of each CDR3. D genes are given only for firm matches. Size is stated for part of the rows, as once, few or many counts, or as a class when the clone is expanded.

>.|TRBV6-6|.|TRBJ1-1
TGTGCCACCACCGCCCGGACAACTAACACTGAAGCTTTCTTT
CATTARTTNTEAFF
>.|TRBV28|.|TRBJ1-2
TGTGCCAGCAGTCCTGGACAGTACTATGGCTACACCTTC
CASSPGQYYGYTF
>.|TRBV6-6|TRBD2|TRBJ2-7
TGTGCCAGCAGCCCCGGGACTAGCGGGTACGAGCAGTACTTC
CASSPGTSGYEQYF
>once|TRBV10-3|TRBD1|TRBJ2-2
TGTGCCATCAGCGCCGGGACAGGGAACACCGGGGAGCTGTTTTTT
CAISAGTGNTGELFF
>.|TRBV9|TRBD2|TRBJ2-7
TGCGCCGGCATAGCGGGAAACGAGCAGTACTTC
CAGIAGNEQYF
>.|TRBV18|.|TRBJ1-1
TGTGCCAGCTCACCACCAGGGGATACTGAAGCTTTCTTT
CASSPPGDTEAFF
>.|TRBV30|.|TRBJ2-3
TGTGCCTGTCGGGGACTCGCAGATACGCAGTATTTT
CACRGLADTQYF
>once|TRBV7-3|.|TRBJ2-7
TGTGCCAGCAGCTTAACTGTACCCTACGAGCAGTACTTC
CASSLTVPYEQYF
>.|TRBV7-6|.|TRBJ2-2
TGTGCCAGTGGCAGTGCCCGTACCGGGGAGCTGTTTTTT
CASGSARTGELFF
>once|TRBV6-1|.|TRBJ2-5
TGTGCCAGCTTCCCGGTCGGCGGGGAAGAGACCCAGTACTTC
CASFPVGGEETQYF
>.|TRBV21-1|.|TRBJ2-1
TGTGCCGGCAGAGACAGGGGGCCTACCTCCTACAATGAGCAGTTCTTC
CAGRDRGPTSYNEQFF
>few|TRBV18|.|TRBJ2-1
TGTGCCAGCTCACCACGCCCTGAGGCACCAAATGAGCAGTTCTTC
CASSPRPEAPNEQFF
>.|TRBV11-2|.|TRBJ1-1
TGTGCCAGCAGCCCTGGAGTGTACACTGAAGCTTTCTTT
CASSPGVYTEAFF
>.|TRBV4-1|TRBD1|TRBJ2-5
TGCGCCAGCAGCCAAGAAGGGACAGGGGTGGAGACCCAGTACTTC
CASSQEGTGVETQYF
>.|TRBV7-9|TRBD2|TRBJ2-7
TGTGCCAGCAGCCGGGACTACTACGAGCAGTACTTC
CASSRDYYEQYF
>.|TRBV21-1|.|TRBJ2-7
TGTGCCAGCAGCAGGACAGGGGGGGTCTACGAGCAGTACTTC
CASSRTGGVYEQYF
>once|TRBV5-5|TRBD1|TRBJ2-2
TGTGCCAGCAGCTTGAAGGACAGGCCACCGAGCACCGGGGAGCTGTTTTTT
CASSLKDRPPSTGELFF
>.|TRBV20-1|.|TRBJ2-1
TGCAGTGCTGGCCTAGCGATTGAGCAGTTCTTC
CSAGLAIEQFF
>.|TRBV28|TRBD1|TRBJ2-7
TGTGCCAGTCGCGGGACAGGGGGCTACGAGCAGTACTTC
CASRGTGGYEQYF
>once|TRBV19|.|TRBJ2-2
TGTGCCAGTCAGGACAGATTGAACACCGGGGAGCTGTTTTTT
CASQDRLNTGELFF
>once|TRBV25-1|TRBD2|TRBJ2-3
TGTGCCAGCGGAAAGACTAGCGGGCCCACAGATACGCAGTATTTT
CASGKTSGPTDTQYF
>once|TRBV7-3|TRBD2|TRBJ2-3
TGTGCCAGCAGCTTAGGATTGGCTAGCGGTTCCACAGATACGCAGTATTTT
CASSLGLASGSTDTQYF
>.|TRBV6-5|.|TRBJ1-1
TGTGCCAGTTACCAGGGGACGAGCACTGAAGCTTTCTTT
CASYQGTSTEAFF
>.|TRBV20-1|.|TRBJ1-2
TGCAGTGCTAGCGGTGACTATGGCTACACCTTC
CSASGDYGYTF
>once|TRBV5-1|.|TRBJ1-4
TGCGCCAGCAGCAAGGCCGAGGCAACTAATGAAAAACTGTTTTTT
CASSKAEATNEKLFF
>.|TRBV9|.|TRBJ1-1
TGTGCCAGCAGCGTTTCGTTGAACACTGAAGCTTTCTTT
CASSVSLNTEAFF
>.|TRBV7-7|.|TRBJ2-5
TGTGCTAGCAGCGACGACGGAGTACAAGAGACCCAGTACTTC
CASSDDGVQETQYF